Following are 28 T cell receptor beta chains from one sample sequenced in a study of cytotoxic CD8 clonotypes in ibrutinib-treated CLL. Only in-frame clones appear in the TCRdb table, and some are missing; sequencing was by immunoSEQ multiplex PCR. This sample has about 86,000 clones, with about 86% found just once. The sequencing here drew on PBMCs, taken before ibrutinib treatment. These receptors were collected from a human donor with chronic lymphocytic leukemia.

Only one count was recorded for this clone. The chain links TRBV5-1 to TRBJ2-7; TRBD2 matches 10 bases. Germline V gene sequence: CDR1 SGHRS, CDR2 YFSETQ. Trimming took 6 bases from V and 6 from J; bases not matched to a gene: 12. The CDR3 spans 15 residues. DNA for the CDR3: TGCGCCAGCACGCCTAGCGGGAGTGGTGTGGGCGAGCAGTACTTC. Amino acid sequence: CASTPSGSGVGEQYF. The full variable domain, rest sourced from reference TRBV5-1 and TRBJ2-7, is KAGVTQTPRYLIKTRGQQVTLSCSPISGHRSVSWYQQTPGQGLQFLFEYFSETQRNKGNFPGRFSGRQFSNSRSEMNVSTLELGDSALYLCASTPSGSGVGEQYFGPGTRLTVT.

The chain links TRBV4-3 to TRBJ2-5; a weak D match, TRBD1 (5 bases). The V and J ends lost 0 bases and 5 bases respectively, with 10 bases between them. The CDR3 has 14 amino acids. Germline V gives CDR1 LGHNA, CDR2 YSLEER. The CDR3 DNA reads TGCGCCAGCAGCCAAGACAGGGTTTACGAGACCCAGTACTTC. Translating it yields CASSQDRVYETQYF.

The rearrangement joins TRBV29-1 to TRBJ1-5; D is undetermined. V lost 4 bases and J lost 5, with 12 bases in between. Germline CDR1 SQVTM, CDR2 ANQGSEA. The CDR3 extends over 13 amino acids. The CDR3 is CSVGRNYDQPQHF. CDR3 in DNA: TGCAGCGTTGGTAGGAACTACGATCAGCCCCAGCATTTT.

This clone was observed a few times. V usage is TRBV5-4 and J usage is TRBJ2-1; D perhaps matches TRBD1 (7 bases). V shed 2 bases and J shed 5 bases, with 14 bases lying between them. The germline gives CDR1 SGHNT, CDR2 YYREEE (reference sequence). The CDR3 contains 15 residues. In DNA form, the CDR3 reads TGTGCCAGCAGCTTTCAGGGGGGCATGGACAATGAGCAGTTCTTC. The encoded protein is CASSFQGGMDNEQFF.

This clone was seen a handful of times. V and J are TRBV4-2 and TRBJ2-6; D gene uncertain. Germline V gene sequence: CDR1 LGHNA, CDR2 YNFKEQ. This CDR3 has 17 amino acids. Trimming took 0 bases from V and 4 from J, leaving 13 bases between them. For the CDR3, the DNA is TGTGCCAGCAGCCAAGATCGTGTAGGAACCGGGGCCAACGTCCTGACTTTC. Translation: CASSQDRVGTGANVLTF.

The chain links TRBV5-4 to TRBJ2-7; 9 bases map to TRBD2. Germline-derived CDR1 and CDR2 are SGHNT and YYREEE (reference sequence). CDR3 length equals 15 residues. Trimming took 1 base from V and 1 from J; bases not matched to a gene: 3. DNA of the CDR3: TGTGCCAGCAGCTTGCCTAGCGGGGTGTCCTACGAGCAGTACTTC. Amino acid sequence: CASSLPSGVSYEQYF.

This sequence joins TRBV6-1 and TRBJ1-5; 7 nucleotides line up with TRBD1. V was clipped by 5 bases and J by 0 bases; unmatched bases: 4. The CDR3 sequence is 15 residues long. Germline CDR1 reads MNHNS; CDR2 reads SASEGT. The CDR3 sequence is CASSRGQVSNQPQHF. The CDR3 nucleotides are TGTGCCAGCAGTCGTGGACAGGTTAGCAATCAGCCCCAGCATTTT.

The CDR3 region is CASSLVGYSGNRFEAFF. In nucleotides, the CDR3 is TGTGCCAGCAGCTTAGTAGGGTATTCGGGAAACCGGTTTGAAGCTTTCTTT. V gene TRBV11-2 combines with J gene TRBJ1-1; no firm D call. Trimming stripped 1 base from V and 7 bases from J, with 22 bases between. This CDR3 is 17 amino acids long. From germline, CDR1 is SGHAT and CDR2 FQNNGV.

The chain combines TRBV6-5 with TRBJ1-2, with 9 nucleotides matching TRBD1. Trimming removed 2 bases from V and 9 bases from J; junction bases left unmatched: 4. CDR1 is MNHEY, CDR2 SVGAGI, per germline. This CDR3 is 13 amino acids long. DNA of the CDR3: TGTGCCAGCAGTTACGACAGGGGGTCGCGCTACACCTTC. The encoded protein is CASSYDRGSRYTF.

The CDR3 reads CASQRAGGSYNEQFF. Here the CDR3 DNA reads TGTGCCAGCCAGAGGGCAGGGGGCTCCTACAATGAGCAGTTCTTC. V and J are TRBV5-8 and TRBJ2-1, with TRBD1 identical over 7 bases. CDR1 is SGHTS and CDR2 is YDEGEE in the germline V gene. The V and J ends lost 7 bases and 0 bases, in that order; junction bases with no gene match: 7. The CDR3 length is 15 residues.

This clone was detected once. This chain connects TRBV15 to TRBJ1-5, with no clear D. CDR3 length equals 13 residues. V dropped 0 bases and J dropped 8 bases, with 8 bases sitting between them. Germline values: CDR1 LNHNV, CDR2 YYDKDF (reference sequence). The CDR3 nucleotides read TGTGCCACCAGCAGAGATCATCAGGAGCCCCAGCATTTT. It is translated as CATSRDHQEPQHF.

V gene TRBV7-9 combines with J gene TRBJ1-2; TRBD1 matches 8 bases. J gave up 4 bases and V 4 bases, and 8 bases lay outside the gene matches. The germline gives CDR1 SEHNR, CDR2 FQNEAQ (reference sequence). This CDR3 region has 15 residues. The CDR3 is CASSSTGGDFYGYTF. The CDR3 DNA follows: TGTGCCAGCAGCTCCACAGGGGGGGATTTCTATGGCTACACCTTC.

The V gene is TRBV19, the J gene TRBJ1-3; D gene unclear. This CDR3 region has 15 residues. CDR1 LNHDA and CDR2 SQIVND come from the germline V gene (reference sequence). Trimming removed 7 bases from V and 1 base from J, with 14 bases in between. The CDR3 bases are TGTGCCAGTAACGCCCGGCTGAGATCTGGAAACACCATATATTTT. Its protein product is CASNARLRSGNTIYF.

The CDR3 DNA sequence: TGTGCCAGCAGCAACCCTAGCGACAGCACAGATACGCAGTATTTT. This translates into CASSNPSDSTDTQYF. The chain combines TRBV7-9 with TRBJ2-3, with D perhaps matching TRBD2 (6 bases). Germline V gene data show CDR1 as SEHNR and CDR2 as FQNEAQ (reference sequence). Trimming shortened V by 5 bases and J by 0 bases, and 12 bases separated the two germline ends. This CDR3 is built from 15 residues.

This clone was counted once. The V and J genes are TRBV7-9 and TRBJ1-2; D may be TRBD1 (6 bases). V lost 5 bases and J lost 2, with 15 bases in between. CDR1 and CDR2 from the germline V gene are SEHNR and FQNEAQ (reference sequence). The CDR3 runs 15 residues. DNA for the CDR3: TGTGCCAGCAGCCAGCAGGGGTCGACGAACTATGGCTACACCTTC. The encoded protein is CASSQQGSTNYGYTF.

This chain connects TRBV5-1 to TRBJ2-7; maybe TRBD2 (6 bases). The germline V gene encodes CDR1 SGHRS and CDR2 YFSETQ. The CDR3 loop spans 14 amino acids. V dropped 0 bases and J dropped 4 bases, with 11 bases sitting between them. CDR3 bases: TGCGCCAGCAGCTTGGACGGTAGCGGATACGAGCAGTACTTC. It translates to CASSLDGSGYEQYF.

This clone showed up many times. The chain links TRBV7-3 to TRBJ2-7; 7 bases match TRBD1. CDR1 SGHTA and CDR2 FQGTGA come from the germline V gene. V trimming: 4 bases; J trimming: 2 bases; junction bases outside the gene matches: 11. This CDR3 contains 16 residues. CDR3: CASSSTPDRVPYEQYF. The CDR3 region has the DNA TGTGCCAGCAGCTCCACCCCCGACAGGGTTCCCTACGAGCAGTACTTC.

The rearrangement uses TRBV7-9 and TRBJ1-2; possible D gene TRBD1, 5 bases. V gave up 5 bases and J gave up 3 bases, with 10 bases separating them. The CDR3 has 13 residues. Germline V gene lookup returns CDR1 SEHNR and CDR2 FQNEAQ (reference sequence). The CDR3 DNA follows: TGTGCCAGCAGCCCCGGGGACTACTATGGCTACACCTTC. Residues: CASSPGDYYGYTF.

The chain couples TRBV9 to TRBJ1-2; 7 bases line up with TRBD1. In germline, CDR1 is SGDLS, CDR2 YYNGEE. The CDR3 spans 15 residues. V gave up 4 bases and J gave up 7 bases; unmatched junction bases: 13. The CDR3: CASSSTGWGQSGYTF. In nucleotides, the CDR3 is TGTGCCAGCAGCTCGACAGGGTGGGGGCAGTCTGGCTACACCTTC.

This chain uses TRBV29-1 with TRBJ2-7, with D tentatively TRBD1 or TRBD2 (5 bases each). Germline V lookup: CDR1 SQVTM, CDR2 ANQGSEA. This CDR3 has 12 amino acids. V was clipped by 6 bases and J by 3 bases, with 12 bases between them. This CDR3 reads CSVGTVRYEQYF. In DNA, the CDR3 is TGCAGCGTCGGGACGGTCCGCTACGAGCAGTACTTC.

This clone was seen only once. The rearrangement uses TRBV6-5 and TRBJ1-1, with TRBD1 as a possible D gene (5 bases). The CDR3 is 13 residues long. The V end lost 0 bases, the J end lost 7 bases, and 9 bases lay between the germline ends. Per germline, CDR1 MNHEY and CDR2 SVGAGI. CDR3 residues: CASSYSRQGEAFF. In DNA form, the CDR3 reads TGTGCCAGCAGTTACTCCCGGCAGGGTGAAGCTTTCTTT.

The chain links TRBV27 to TRBJ2-7; 9 nucleotides agree with TRBD2. CDR3 length: 15 residues. V shed 5 bases and J 3 bases; nucleotides not matched to a gene: 8. Germline V CDR1 and CDR2: MNHEY, SMNVEV (reference sequence). CDR3 region: CASSPRLAEGYEQYF. Written as DNA, the CDR3 is TGTGCCAGCAGTCCGCGACTAGCGGAGGGCTACGAGCAGTACTTC.

This chain connects TRBV30 to TRBJ2-1, with 12 bases identical to TRBD2. The V gene's germline CDR1 is GTSNPN and CDR2 SVGIG (reference sequence). The CDR3 totals 13 residues. The V segment lost 5 bases and the J segment 4 bases; nucleotides outside the gene matches: 0. The CDR3 spells CAWGTSGYNEQFF. CDR3 nucleotides: TGTGCCTGGGGGACTAGCGGGTACAATGAGCAGTTCTTC.

This CDR3 reads CAWKPGQKKTEAFF. The CDR3 nucleotides are TGTGCCTGGAAACCGGGACAAAAAAAGACTGAAGCTTTCTTT. The chain uses TRBV30 and TRBJ1-1; perhaps TRBD1 as D (6 bases). This CDR3 is 14 amino acids long. Germline assignment: CDR1 GTSNPN and CDR2 SVGIG (reference sequence). Trimming shortened V by 4 bases and J by 5 bases, and 17 bases separated the two germline ends. The full variable domain, its missing parts supplied by reference TRBV30 and TRBJ1-1, is SQTIHQWPATLVQPVGSPLSLECTVEGTSNPNLYWYRQAAGRGLQLLFYSVGIGQISSEVPQNLSASRPQDRQFILSSKKLLLSDSGFYLCAWKPGQKKTEAFFGQGTRLTVV.

The rearrangement uses TRBV5-1 and TRBJ1-4; D call uncertain. In germline, CDR1 is SGHRS, CDR2 YFSETQ. V lost 1 base and J 4 bases, leaving 8 bases between the germline ends. The CDR3 runs to 14 residues. CDR3 nucleotide sequence: TGCGCCAGCAGCTTGAGTTGGGGTAATGAAAAACTGTTTTTT. Translating it yields CASSLSWGNEKLFF.

This clone was counted a single time. The J gene is TRBJ2-5, the V gene TRBV18, with D possibly matching TRBD1 (5 bases). The V end was cut by 1 base, the J end by 4 bases, with 13 bases between. CDR1 and CDR2 from the germline V gene are KGHSH and LQKENI. The CDR3 extends over 15 amino acids. CDR3 nucleotides: TGTGCCAGCTCACCACAAACCGTGGGGCGAGAGACCCAGTACTTC. The encoded protein is CASSPQTVGRETQYF.

The chain is built from TRBV7-8 and TRBJ1-5; 7 positions match TRBD1. There are 17 residues in the CDR3. V was pared by 1 base and J by 5 bases, with 11 bases of the junction left unmatched. From germline, CDR1 is SGHVS and CDR2 FQNEAQ. CDR3 in amino acids: CASSLGGNRGPYQPQHF. In nucleotides, the CDR3 is TGTGCCAGCAGCTTAGGAGGGAACAGGGGTCCCTATCAGCCCCAGCATTTT.

This rearrangement joins TRBV19 to TRBJ1-2, with 9 bases that match TRBD1. V was pared by 3 bases and J by 6 bases, with 8 bases of the junction left unmatched. Per germline, CDR1 LNHDA and CDR2 SQIVND (reference sequence). There are 15 residues in the CDR3. The CDR3 is CASSIKPTGGNGYTF. The DNA of the CDR3 is TGTGCCAGTAGTATCAAACCGACAGGGGGAAATGGCTACACCTTC. The full variable domain, with the rest looked up from reference TRBV19 and TRBJ1-2, is DGGITQSPKYLFRKEGQNVTLSCEQNLNHDAMYWYRQDPGQGLRLIYYSQIVNDFQKGDIAEGYSVSREKKESFPLTVTSAQKNPTAFYLCASSIKPTGGNGYTFGSGTRLTVV.